This is a list of T cell receptor beta chains from one sample in a study of brain T cells in children with intractable seizures. Profiled with immunoSEQ multiplex PCR; TCRdb holds only in-frame clones, not every one. Of roughly 80,000 clones in the sample, 91% were seen once. Sequencing used peripheral blood, obtained at surgery. These TCRs come from a girl aged 2 to 10 with Rasmussen encephalitis and intractable seizures. CDR3s include the opening cysteine and the closing phenylalanine or tryptophan. The D gene is left open where the match is weak. Size is stated for part of the rows, as once, few or many counts, or as a class when the clone is expanded.

j_call d_call clone_size v_call cdr3_nt cdr3_aa
TRBJ2-7 - once TRBV19 TGTGCCAGTACCAACGGGGCGAGCCCTTCCTACGAGCAGTACTTC CASTNGASPSYEQYF
TRBJ2-1 - - TRBV29-1 TGCAGCGTGACCGGGACGGAGTTCGGGTACAATGAGCAGTTCTTC CSVTGTEFGYNEQFF
TRBJ1-1 TRBD1 once TRBV2 TGTGCCAGCAGTCTCGACAGGGGGGACACTGAAGCTTTCTTT CASSLDRGDTEAFF
TRBJ2-1 - - TRBV5-1 TGCGCCAGCAGATGGGGGACCTACAATGAGCAGTTCTTC CASRWGTYNEQFF
TRBJ1-3 - - TRBV9 TGTGCCAGCAGCCCCCTGGGGGTGGCTGGAAACACCATATATTTT CASSPLGVAGNTIYF
TRBJ2-3 - - TRBV4-1 TGCGCCAGCAGCCAAGAAGCATGGCCTTACACAGATACGCAGTATTTT CASSQEAWPYTDTQYF
TRBJ1-4 - few TRBV4-1 TGCGCCAGCAGCCCTGTCCTTATGGGTGAAAAACTGTTTTTT CASSPVLMGEKLFF
TRBJ1-2 TRBD1 - TRBV7-9 TGTGCCAGCAGAGTGACAGGGGGCCATGGCTACACCTTC CASRVTGGHGYTF
TRBJ1-2 TRBD1 - TRBV6-1 TGTGCCAGCAGTGATTACGCAGGGGGTGGCTACACCTTC CASSDYAGGGYTF
TRBJ1-4 - - TRBV3-1/TRBV3-2 TGTGCCAGCAGCCAAGTACCTAATGAAAAACTGTTTTTT CASSQVPNEKLFF
TRBJ1-2 TRBD1 - TRBV7-9 TGTGCCAGCAGCGCATTGGGACAGCGCTATGGCTACACCTTC CASSALGQRYGYTF
TRBJ2-7 - - TRBV12-3/TRBV12-4 TGTGCCAGCAGTTCGTTCACCTACGAGCAGTACTTC CASSSFTYEQYF
TRBJ2-7 TRBD2 - TRBV6-1 TGTGCCAGCAGTGACCCCGGGACTAGCTTCTACGAGCAGTACTTC CASSDPGTSFYEQYF
TRBJ2-1 - - TRBV20-1 TGCAGTGCTAGCTACAATGAGCAGTTCTTC CSASYNEQFF
TRBJ2-7 TRBD1 - TRBV30 TGTGCCTGGAGCCGGGACAGGACCCTCTACGAGCAGTACTTC CAWSRDRTLYEQYF
TRBJ2-7 - - TRBV12-3/TRBV12-4 TGTGCCAGCAGTTTAGTAAGGGCCTACGAGCAGTACTTC CASSLVRAYEQYF
TRBJ2-1 - - TRBV12-3/TRBV12-4 TGTGCCAGCAGTCAGGGCTATGAGCAGTTCTTC CASSQGYEQFF
TRBJ1-4 - - TRBV18 TGTGCCAGCTCGGAGGTAATCGGTTCCGATGAAAAACTGTTTTTT CASSEVIGSDEKLFF
TRBJ2-7 TRBD2 - TRBV11-3 TGTGCCAGCAGCTTTACTAGCGGGAGTAGGAACGAGCAGTACTTC CASSFTSGSRNEQYF
TRBJ1-1 - - TRBV28 TGTGCCAGCAGTTCCTGGCACACTGAAGCTTTCTTT CASSSWHTEAFF
TRBJ1-1 - - TRBV6-1 TGTGCCAGCAGTGACAGGTTACTCGCTGAAGCTTTCTTT CASSDRLLAEAFF
TRBJ2-7 TRBD1 - TRBV12-3/TRBV12-4 TGTGCCAGCAGCTTGGACAGGTCCTACGAGCAGTACTTC CASSLDRSYEQYF